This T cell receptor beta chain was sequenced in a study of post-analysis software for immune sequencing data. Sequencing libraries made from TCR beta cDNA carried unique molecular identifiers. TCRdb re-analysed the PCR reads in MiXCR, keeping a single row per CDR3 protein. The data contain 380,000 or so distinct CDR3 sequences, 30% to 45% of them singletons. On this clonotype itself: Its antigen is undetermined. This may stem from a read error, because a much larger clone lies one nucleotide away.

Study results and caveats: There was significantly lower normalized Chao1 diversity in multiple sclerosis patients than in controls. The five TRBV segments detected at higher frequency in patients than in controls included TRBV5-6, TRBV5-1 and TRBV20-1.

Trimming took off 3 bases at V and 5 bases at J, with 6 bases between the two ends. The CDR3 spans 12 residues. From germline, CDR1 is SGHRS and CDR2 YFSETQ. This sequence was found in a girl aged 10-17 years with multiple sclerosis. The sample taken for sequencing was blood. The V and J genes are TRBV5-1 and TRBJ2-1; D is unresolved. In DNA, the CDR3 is TGCGCCAGCAGCTCGGGCGACAATGAGCAGTTCTTC. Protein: CASSSGDNEQFF.